This T cell receptor beta chain emerged from a study of blood T cells in healthy people across ages. Study-level background: Through template switching, about one barcoded beta molecule was captured per two T cells, as measured in model experiments.

Sample-barcoded 5' priming and a J-beta primer mix drove a second PCR of about 7 to 12 cycles. The template-switch adaptor, which had 12 random nucleotides, put a tag on each cDNA molecule. Sequencing of every sample gave 2.5 million or more CDR3-containing paired-end reads. One entry per CDR3 protein results from TCRdb running MiXCR on the 5' RACE reads. Among about 650,000 distinct CDR3 sequences, about 30% were seen once, and the ten largest hold just over 15%. About this clonotype itself: Its antigen is undetermined.

The study, taken as a whole, reports: Among long-lived donors, naive CD4+ cells were more numerous and diversity higher than in aged donors.

Losses at the gene ends were 10 bases for V and 3 bases for J; bases not matched to a gene: 11. The CDR3 consists of 15 residues. Germline loops: CDR1 MNHEY, CDR2 SMNVEV (reference sequence). What was sequenced was blood. The gene calls are TRBV27 and TRBJ2-3, with 9 bases fitting TRBD1. The TCR originated in an elderly woman in good health. This CDR3 is CAISSSGQGTDTQYF. The CDR3 DNA sequence: TGTGCCATTTCTTCTAGCGGACAGGGGACAGATACGCAGTATTTT.